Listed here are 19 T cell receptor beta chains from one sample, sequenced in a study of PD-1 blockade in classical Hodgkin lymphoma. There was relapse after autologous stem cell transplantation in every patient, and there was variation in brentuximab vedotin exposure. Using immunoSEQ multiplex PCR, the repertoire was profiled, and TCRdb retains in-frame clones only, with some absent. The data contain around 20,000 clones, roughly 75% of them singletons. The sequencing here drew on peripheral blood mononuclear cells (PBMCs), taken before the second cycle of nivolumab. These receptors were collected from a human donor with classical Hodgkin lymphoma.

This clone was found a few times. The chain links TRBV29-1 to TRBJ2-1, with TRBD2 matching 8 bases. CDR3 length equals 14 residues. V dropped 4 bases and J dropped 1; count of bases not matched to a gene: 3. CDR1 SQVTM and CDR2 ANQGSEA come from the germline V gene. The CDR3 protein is CSVVASGSYNEQFF. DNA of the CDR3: TGCAGCGTTGTGGCTAGCGGGTCCTACAATGAGCAGTTCTTC.

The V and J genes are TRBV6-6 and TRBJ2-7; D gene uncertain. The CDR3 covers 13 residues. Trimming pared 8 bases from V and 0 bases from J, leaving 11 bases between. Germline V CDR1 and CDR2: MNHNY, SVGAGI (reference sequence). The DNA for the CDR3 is TGTGCCAGCCGACCCCCAAGCTCCTACGAGCAGTACTTC. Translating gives CASRPPSSYEQYF.

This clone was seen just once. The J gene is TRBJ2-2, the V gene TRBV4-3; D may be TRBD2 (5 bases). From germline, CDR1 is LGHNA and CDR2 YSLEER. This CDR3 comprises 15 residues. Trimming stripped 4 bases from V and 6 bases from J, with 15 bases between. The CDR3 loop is CASSLGVAASGELFF. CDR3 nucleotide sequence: TGCGCCAGCAGCCTGGGAGTAGCAGCGTCCGGGGAGCTGTTTTTT.

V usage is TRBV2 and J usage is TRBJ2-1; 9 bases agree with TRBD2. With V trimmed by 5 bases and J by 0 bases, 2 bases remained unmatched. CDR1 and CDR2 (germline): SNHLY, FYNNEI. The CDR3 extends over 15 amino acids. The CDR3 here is CASSLAGSSYNEQFF. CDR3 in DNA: TGTGCCAGCAGTCTAGCGGGGAGCTCCTACAATGAGCAGTTCTTC.

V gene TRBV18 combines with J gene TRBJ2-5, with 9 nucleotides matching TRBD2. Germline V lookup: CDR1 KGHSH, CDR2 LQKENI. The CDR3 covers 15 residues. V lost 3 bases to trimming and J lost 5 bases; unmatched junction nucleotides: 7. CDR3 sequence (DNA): TGTGCCAGCTCACCCCAAGCGGGGGGTTATGAGACCCAGTACTTC. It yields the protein CASSPQAGGYETQYF.

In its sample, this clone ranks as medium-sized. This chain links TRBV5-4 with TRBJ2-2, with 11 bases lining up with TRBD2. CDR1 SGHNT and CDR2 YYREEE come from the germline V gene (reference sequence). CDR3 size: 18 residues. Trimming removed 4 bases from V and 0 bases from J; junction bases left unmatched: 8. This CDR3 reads CASSVSGLADANTGELFF. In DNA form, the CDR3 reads TGTGCCAGCAGCGTATCGGGACTAGCGGACGCGAACACCGGGGAGCTGTTTTTT.

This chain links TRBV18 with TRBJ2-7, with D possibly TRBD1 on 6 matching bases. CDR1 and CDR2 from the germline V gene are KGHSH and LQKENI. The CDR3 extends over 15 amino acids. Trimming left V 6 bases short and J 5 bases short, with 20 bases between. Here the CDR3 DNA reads TGTGCCAGCTCGCAGCTACAGGGAAATCGCGACGAGCAGTACTTC. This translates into CASSQLQGNRDEQYF. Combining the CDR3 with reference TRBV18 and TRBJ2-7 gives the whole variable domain NAGVMQNPRHLVRRRGQEARLRCSPMKGHSHVYWYRQLPEEGLKFMVYLQKENIIDESGMPKERFSAEFPKEGPSILRIQQVVRGDSAAYFCASSQLQGNRDEQYFGPGTRLTVT.

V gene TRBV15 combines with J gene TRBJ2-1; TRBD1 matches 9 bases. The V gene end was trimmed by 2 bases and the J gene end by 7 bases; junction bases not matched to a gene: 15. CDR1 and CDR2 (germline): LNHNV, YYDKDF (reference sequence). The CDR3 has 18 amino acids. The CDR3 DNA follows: TGTGCCACCAGCAGATTAAGTGTTCCGCGACAGGGGGGAAATGAGCAGTTCTTC. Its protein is CATSRLSVPRQGGNEQFF.

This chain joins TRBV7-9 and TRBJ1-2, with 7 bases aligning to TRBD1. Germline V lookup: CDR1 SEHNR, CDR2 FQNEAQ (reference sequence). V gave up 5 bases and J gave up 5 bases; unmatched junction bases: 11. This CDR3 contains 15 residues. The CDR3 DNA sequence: TGTGCCAGCAGCCCAAGAACGACAGGGATGTATGGCTACACCTTC. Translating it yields CASSPRTTGMYGYTF.

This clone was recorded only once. The CDR3 DNA is TGTGCCAGCAGCTTAGTGGCGGGATTAGCCGAGCAGTACTTC. Protein sequence: CASSLVAGLAEQYF. This chain connects TRBV7-2 to TRBJ2-7; D might be TRBD2 (6 bases). The CDR3 is 14 amino acids. The germline V and J ends were trimmed by 1 base and 6 bases, with 13 bases remaining between them. Germline V gene lookup returns CDR1 SGHTA and CDR2 FQGNSA.

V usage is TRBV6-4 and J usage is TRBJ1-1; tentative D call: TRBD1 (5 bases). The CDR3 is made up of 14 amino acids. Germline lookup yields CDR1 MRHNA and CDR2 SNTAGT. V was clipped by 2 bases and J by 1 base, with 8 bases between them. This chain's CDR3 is CASSDGGENTEAFF. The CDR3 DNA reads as TGTGCCAGCAGTGACGGGGGAGAGAACACTGAAGCTTTCTTT.

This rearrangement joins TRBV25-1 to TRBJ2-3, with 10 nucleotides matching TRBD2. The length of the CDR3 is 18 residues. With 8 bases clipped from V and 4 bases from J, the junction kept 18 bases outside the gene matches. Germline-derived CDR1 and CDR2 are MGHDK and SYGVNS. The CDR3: CASLDSFSGRSNADTQYF. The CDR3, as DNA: TGTGCCAGCCTCGATTCGTTTAGCGGGAGGTCTAATGCAGATACGCAGTATTTT.

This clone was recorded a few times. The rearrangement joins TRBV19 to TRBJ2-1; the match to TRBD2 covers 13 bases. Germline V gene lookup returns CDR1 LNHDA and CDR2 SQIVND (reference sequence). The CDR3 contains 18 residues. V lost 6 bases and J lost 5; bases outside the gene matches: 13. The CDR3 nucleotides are TGTGCCAGTAGCCCGGCCGCTCCGGGACTAGCGGGAAACAATGAGCAGTTCTTC. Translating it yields CASSPAAPGLAGNNEQFF.

The CDR3 DNA sequence: TGTGCCAGCAGCACGGGGGACTCTACGACTAGCGGGGTTAGCACAGATACGCAGTATTTT. Encoded protein: CASSTGDSTTSGVSTDTQYF. This chain links TRBV5-5 with TRBJ2-3; 11 bases agree with TRBD2. V trimming: 4 bases; J trimming: 0 bases; junction bases outside the gene matches: 16. The CDR3 runs to 20 residues. Germline CDR1 is SGHKS and CDR2 is YYEKEE (reference sequence).

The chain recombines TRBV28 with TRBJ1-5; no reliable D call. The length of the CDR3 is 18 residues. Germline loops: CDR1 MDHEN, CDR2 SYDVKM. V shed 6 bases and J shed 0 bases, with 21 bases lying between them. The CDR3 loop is CASSFQALWPYSNQPQHF. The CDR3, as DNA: TGTGCCAGCAGCTTCCAGGCCCTCTGGCCGTATAGCAATCAGCCCCAGCATTTT. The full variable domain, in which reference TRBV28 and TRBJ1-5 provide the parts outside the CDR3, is DVKVTQSSRYLVKRTGEKVFLECVQDMDHENMFWYRQDPGLGLRLIYFSYDVKMKEKGDIPEGYSVSREKKERFSLILESASTNQTSMYLCASSFQALWPYSNQPQHFGDGTRLSIL.

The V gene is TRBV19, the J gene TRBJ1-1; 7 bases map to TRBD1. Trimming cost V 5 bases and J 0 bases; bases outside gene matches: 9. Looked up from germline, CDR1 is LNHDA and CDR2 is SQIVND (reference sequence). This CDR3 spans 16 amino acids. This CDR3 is CASSATGTGVNTEAFF. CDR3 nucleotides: TGTGCCAGTAGTGCGACGGGAACAGGGGTGAACACTGAAGCTTTCTTT.

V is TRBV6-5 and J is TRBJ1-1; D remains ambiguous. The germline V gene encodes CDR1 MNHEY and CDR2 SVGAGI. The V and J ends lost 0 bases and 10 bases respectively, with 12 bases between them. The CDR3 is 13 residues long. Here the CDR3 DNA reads TGTGCCAGCAGTTACTCGTTATCAGGAGGAGCTTTCTTT. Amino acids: CASSYSLSGGAFF.

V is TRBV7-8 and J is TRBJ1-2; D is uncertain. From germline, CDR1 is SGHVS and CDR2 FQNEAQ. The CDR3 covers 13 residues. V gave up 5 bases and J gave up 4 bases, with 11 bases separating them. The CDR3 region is CASSLRVAYGYTF. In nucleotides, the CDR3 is TGTGCCAGCAGCCTGAGGGTGGCCTATGGCTACACCTTC.

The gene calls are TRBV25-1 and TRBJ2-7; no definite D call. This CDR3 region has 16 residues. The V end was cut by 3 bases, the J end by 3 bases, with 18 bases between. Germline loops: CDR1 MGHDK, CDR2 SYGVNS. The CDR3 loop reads CASSDPTLFSGYEQYF. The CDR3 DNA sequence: TGTGCCAGCAGTGACCCCACCTTGTTTAGTGGCTACGAGCAGTACTTC.